Given below is one TCR beta chain in context. Trimming removed 2 bases from V and 0 bases from J, with 13 bases in between. The CDR3 runs 16 residues. Per the germline V gene, CDR1 is SEHNR and CDR2 is FQNEAQ (reference sequence). Naive-designated CD8 cells lacked CD45RO, were positively enriched for CCR7, and omitted terminally differentiated effector memory CD45RA+ cells. This specimen belongs to a study of shared clonotypes between healthy human individuals. This table comes from immunoSEQ multiplex PCR, and its TCRdb copy is limited to in-frame clones, with some not included. The sample consists of about 700,000 clones, under 95% of them appearing once.

Input material: naive CD8+ T cells sorted from blood. The TCR was taken from a man aged 30 to 39 in good health. This chain joins TRBV7-9 and TRBJ1-1; D is possibly TRBD1 (5 bases). CDR3 nucleotides: TGTGCCAGCAGCTTAACCCCCGGGACTATGAACACTGAAGCTTTCTTT. It is translated as CASSLTPGTMNTEAFF.